This entry is about one TCR beta chain. The antigen remains unidentified. The second PCR ran 7 to 11 cycles with a sample-barcoded 5' primer and J-beta primers. Samples each returned at least 3 million CDR3-containing paired-end reads. Via MiXCR, TCRdb re-called the 5' RACE reads, giving one row per CDR3 protein. Of 700,000 to 800,000 distinct CDR3 sequences listed, roughly 41% are singletons. This CDR3 has 14 residues. The germline V and J ends were trimmed by 5 bases and 5 bases, with 15 bases remaining between them. Germline lookup yields CDR1 SGHTA and CDR2 FQGTGA. The sample comes from a study of blood T cells in healthy people across ages. Study-wide findings and caveats: Since the PBMCs were unsorted, naive and antigen-experienced cells could not be conclusively compared.

This chain links TRBV7-3 with TRBJ2-5; possibly TRBD2 for D (5 bases). Source material: blood. This TCR was recovered from a woman between 55 and 75 years old in good health. The CDR3 DNA reads as TGTGCCAGCAGCCAAACCGGGGTCCAGGAGACCCAGTACTTC. Its protein product is CASSQTGVQETQYF. The entire variable domain, with the rest obtained from reference TRBV7-3 and TRBJ2-5, is as follows: GAGVSQTPSNKVTEKGKYVELRCDPISGHTALYWYRQSLGQGPEFLIYFQGTGAADDSGLPNDRFFAVRPEGSVSTLKIQRTERGDSAVYLCASSQTGVQETQYFGPGTRLLVL.